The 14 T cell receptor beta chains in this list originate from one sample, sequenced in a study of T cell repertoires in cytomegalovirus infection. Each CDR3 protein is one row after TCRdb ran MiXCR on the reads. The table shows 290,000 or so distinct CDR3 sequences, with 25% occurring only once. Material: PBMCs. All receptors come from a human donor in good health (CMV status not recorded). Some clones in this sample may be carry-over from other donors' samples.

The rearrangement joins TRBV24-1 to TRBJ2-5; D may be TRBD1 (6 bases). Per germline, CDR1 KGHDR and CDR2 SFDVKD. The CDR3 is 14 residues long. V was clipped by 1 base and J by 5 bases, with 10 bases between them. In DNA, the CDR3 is TGTGCCACCAGTGATTTCCACAGGGAGGAGACCCAGTACTTC. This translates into CATSDFHREETQYF.

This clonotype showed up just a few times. CDR3 sequence: CASSPSTGNNQPQHF. CDR3 DNA: TGTGCCAGCAGCCCCTCGACAGGGAACAATCAGCCCCAGCATTTT. The chain joins TRBV28 to TRBJ1-5, with TRBD1 matching over 7 bases. V was pared by 6 bases and J by 3 bases, with 8 bases of the junction left unmatched. The CDR3 runs to 15 residues. Germline V lookup: CDR1 MDHEN, CDR2 SYDVKM.

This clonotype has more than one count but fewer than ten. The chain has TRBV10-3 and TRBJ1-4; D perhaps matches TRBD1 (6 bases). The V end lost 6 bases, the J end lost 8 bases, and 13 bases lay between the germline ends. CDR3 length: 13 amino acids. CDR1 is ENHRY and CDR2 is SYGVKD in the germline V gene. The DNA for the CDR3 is TGTGCCATCAGCAGGGGTGGTGAGGAAAAACTGTTTTTT. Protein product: CAISRGGEEKLFF.

The CDR3 here is CASSPGLAVQNEQFF. The CDR3 DNA reads TGTGCCAGCAGCCCCGGACTAGCGGTTCAAAATGAGCAGTTCTTC. This chain uses TRBV7-9 with TRBJ2-1; TRBD2 agrees at 10 bases. The trim removed 5 bases at V and 7 bases at J, leaving 8 bases unmatched. CDR3 length: 15 amino acids. Germline-derived CDR1 and CDR2 are SEHNR and FQNEAQ (reference sequence).

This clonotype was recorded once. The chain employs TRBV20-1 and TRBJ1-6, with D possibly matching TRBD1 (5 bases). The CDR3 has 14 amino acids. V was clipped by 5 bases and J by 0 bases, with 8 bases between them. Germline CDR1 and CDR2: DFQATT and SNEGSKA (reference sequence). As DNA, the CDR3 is TGCAGTGCTGGACATCCCTCCTATAATTCACCCCTCCACTTT. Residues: CSAGHPSYNSPLHF.

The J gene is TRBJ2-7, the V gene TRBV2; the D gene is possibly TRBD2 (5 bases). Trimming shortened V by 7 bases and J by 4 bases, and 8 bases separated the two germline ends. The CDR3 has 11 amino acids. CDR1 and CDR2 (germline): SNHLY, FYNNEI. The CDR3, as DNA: TGTGCCAGCAAACGGGAATACGAGCAGTACTTC. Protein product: CASKREYEQYF.

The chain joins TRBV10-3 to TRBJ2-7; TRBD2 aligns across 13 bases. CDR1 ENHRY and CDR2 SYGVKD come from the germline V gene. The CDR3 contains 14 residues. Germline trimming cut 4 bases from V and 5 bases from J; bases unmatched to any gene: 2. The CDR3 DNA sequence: TGTGCCATCAGTGGACTAGCGGGGGGAAACGAGCAGTACTTC. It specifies CAISGLAGGNEQYF.

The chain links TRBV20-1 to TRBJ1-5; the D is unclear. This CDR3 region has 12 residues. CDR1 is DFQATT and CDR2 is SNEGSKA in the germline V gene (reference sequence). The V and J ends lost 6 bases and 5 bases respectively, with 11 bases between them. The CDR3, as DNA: TGCAGTGCCCGGTCCCGGGATCAGCCCCAGCATTTT. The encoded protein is CSARSRDQPQHF.

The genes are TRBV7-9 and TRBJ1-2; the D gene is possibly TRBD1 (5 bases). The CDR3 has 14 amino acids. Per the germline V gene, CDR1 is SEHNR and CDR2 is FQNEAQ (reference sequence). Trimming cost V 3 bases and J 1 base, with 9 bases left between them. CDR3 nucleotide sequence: TGTGCCAGCAGCTTCCTACAGGATAACTATGGCTACACCTTC. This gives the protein CASSFLQDNYGYTF.

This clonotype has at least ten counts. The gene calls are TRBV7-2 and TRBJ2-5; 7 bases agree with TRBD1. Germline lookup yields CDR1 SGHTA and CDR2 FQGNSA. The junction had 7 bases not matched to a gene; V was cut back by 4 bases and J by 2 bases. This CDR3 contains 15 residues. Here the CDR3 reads CASSSFGTEQETQYF. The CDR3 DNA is TGTGCCAGCAGCTCGTTTGGGACAGAGCAAGAGACCCAGTACTTC.

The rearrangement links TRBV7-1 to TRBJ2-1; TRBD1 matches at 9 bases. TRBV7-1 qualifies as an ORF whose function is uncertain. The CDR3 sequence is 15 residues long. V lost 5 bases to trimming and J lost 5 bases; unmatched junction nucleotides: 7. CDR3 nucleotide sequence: TGTGCCAGCAGCCCGGGACAGGGCGTGGACAATGAGCAGTTCTTC. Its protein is CASSPGQGVDNEQFF.

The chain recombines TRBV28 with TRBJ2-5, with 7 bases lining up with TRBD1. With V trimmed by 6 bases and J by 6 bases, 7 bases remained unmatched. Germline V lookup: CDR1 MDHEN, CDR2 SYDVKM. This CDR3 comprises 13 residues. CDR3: CASSPDREQTQYF. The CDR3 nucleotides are TGTGCCAGCAGCCCAGACAGGGAGCAGACCCAGTACTTC.

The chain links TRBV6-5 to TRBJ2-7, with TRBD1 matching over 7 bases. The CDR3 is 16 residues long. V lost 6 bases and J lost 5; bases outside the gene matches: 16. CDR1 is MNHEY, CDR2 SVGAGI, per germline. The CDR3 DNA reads TGTGCCAGCAGGCAATGGGACAGCGGAAGAAGGGACGAGCAGTACTTC. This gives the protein CASRQWDSGRRDEQYF.

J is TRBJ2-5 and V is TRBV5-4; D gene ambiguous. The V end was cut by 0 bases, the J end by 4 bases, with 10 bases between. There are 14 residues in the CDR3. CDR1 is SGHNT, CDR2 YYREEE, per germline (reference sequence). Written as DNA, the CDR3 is TGTGCCAGCAGCTTGGGCGTGCTGGGAGAGACCCAGTACTTC. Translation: CASSLGVLGETQYF.